This T cell receptor (beta chain) was captured by sequencing in a study of cytomegalovirus exposure and HLA in healthy donors. Findings of the study overall: The authors enumerated some 160 TCR beta chains as linked to cytomegalovirus. The TCR clusters that emerged in the first cohort tended, a later analysis found, to co-occur in the approximately 130 validation repertoires.

Note on this clone: Its antigen is unknown.

TCRdb's table, derived via immunoSEQ multiplex PCR, lists solely in-frame clones and lacks some. The sample lists about 160,000 clones; 85% to 90% were seen once. Sequenced material: PBMCs. This receptor was taken from a young woman in good health and CMV-seropositive.

The CDR3 sequence: CAWSPGLAGGHEQFF. For the CDR3, the DNA is TGTGCCTGGAGCCCGGGACTAGCGGGAGGGCATGAGCAGTTCTTC. The V gene is TRBV30, the J gene TRBJ2-1, with 16 nucleotides matching TRBD2. With 3 bases clipped from V and 8 bases from J, the junction kept 4 bases outside the gene matches. The CDR3 covers 15 residues. Germline-derived CDR1 and CDR2 are GTSNPN and SVGIG (reference sequence).